This TCR beta chain stems from a study of blood T cells in healthy people across ages (dated by TCRdb to 2014 to 2015). At the level of the whole study: In model experiments, template switching captured about one uniquely barcoded TCR beta cDNA molecule for every two T cells. Using deep sequencing normalized with unique cDNA molecular identifiers, the study measured how TCR beta repertoire diversity changes with age. The donors were divided into four age groups: young (average 16 years), middle-aged (roughly 40), aged (approximately 62) and long-lived (about 79). Two additional independent replicas of 1 million unique cDNA reads from the same blood draw were analyzed for two donors (one aged 18 to 29 and one aged 80 or older).

The 40 or so donors, aged roughly 6 to 95 years, were systemically healthy Caucasian individuals from Russia. Each donor gave ten milliliters of peripheral blood, drawn into EDTA-treated Vacutainer tubes. Ficoll-Paque density-gradient centrifugation was used to isolate PBMCs, with at least 6 million per sample. Total RNA was extracted from PBMCs with Trizol reagent, with at least 5.5 micrograms obtained per sample. For every donor, flow cytometry on a PBMC aliquot measured the percentage of naive CD45RAhigh/CD27high T cells. Taken from the germline V gene, the CDR1 and CDR2 loops are ENHRY and SYGVKD. V lost 5 bases and J lost 4 bases, and the count of bases not matched to a germline gene is 8. The CDR3 measures 16 amino acids from cysteine to phenylalanine. CDR3 DNA is the only sequence kept; it has 48 bases, read in frame from the first base. The investigation overall reported the following: Compared with the aged group, the long-lived group had more naive CD4+ T cells, fewer expanded clones and increased TCR diversity, a pattern suggesting age selection. Observed TCR beta diversity per million T cells fell roughly linearly with age, and a significant reduction was already apparent by age about 36. Estimates of total diversity based on one million sequenced T cells were considered lower bounds and underestimates. Because profiling used bulk unsorted PBMCs, naive and antigen-experienced compartments could not be compared conclusively. A strong correlation was found between observed TCR beta diversity and the percentage of naive T cells measured by flow cytometry. Donor CMV infection status was unknown, potentially confounding age-related changes in expanded clonotypes.

This clonotype was counted between two and nine times. Which antigen it targets is not known. Per-nucleotide qualities are absent, and no much larger clonotype sits a single base away. The method behind the library was 5' RACE. TCRdb names Illumina HiSeq 2500 as the instrument used. A second PCR of about 6 to 12 cycles was run with a J-beta primer mix and a sample-barcoded 5' primer. Each TCR beta cDNA molecule received a unique molecular identifier from a template-switch 5' adaptor carrying 12 random nucleotides. At least 2.5 million CDR3-containing paired-end reads were obtained from each sample. All of the RNA was converted into first-strand cDNA using the Mint cDNA synthesis kit, with a TRBC-specific oligonucleotide serving as the primer. After uracil-DNA glycosylase treatment, a first 18-cycle PCR used universal primers M1SS and BC2_uni_R on all cDNA. Processing in the source paper ran as follows. Each sample was normalized by randomly selecting 1 million high-quality reads, each carrying a distinct molecular identifier. Reads with shared molecular identifiers were discarded instead of being binned into consensus sequences. CDR3 identification, clonotype clustering and error correction used MiTCR with a Q25 quality threshold and the strictest error-elimination algorithm. Lower-bound total TCR beta diversity was estimated with a nonparametric unseen species model using Euler transformation. Using fastp trimming at Q25 and MiXCR clonotype assembly, TCRdb reanalyzed the public sequencing data and kept in-frame beta chains. Rows matching on CDR3 protein sequence are summarized as one entry with the most common DNA and genes. These V and J calls originate from TCRdb's pipeline instead of the authors' own analysis. In all, the sample holds about 780,000 distinct CDR3 sequences, and approximately 24% of those were seen once. The ten largest make up approximately 2.9% of the sample.

The same data also contributed to another study, on T cells of mothers and their children. The second source states: Nine systemically healthy Caucasian individuals served as donors, namely three mothers together with their six children. cDNA synthesis consumed the entire amount of extracted RNA, loaded at around 1.5 ug RNA in each 15 ul reaction. In the second PCR, the M1S primer added sample barcodes and 2-4 random nucleotides. Over 9 million TCR beta CDR3 reads came from each mother, compared with 2.5 million to 3.5 million reads from each child. Thymic selection shapes the output of TCR recombination in a similar way in related and unrelated pairs, and inherited differences have a minor effect. Normalized repertoire overlap in related mother-child pairs was always slightly higher than in unrelated mother-child pairs, but the difference was never significant. No persistent microchimeric T cell clones were found, with a detection sensitivity of approximately 100 clones per million clonotypes. The study used deep NGS to compare TCR beta repertoires of mothers and children, seeking features distinguishing related mother-child pairs from unrelated individuals. The mean age was roughly 36 +/- 4 years for the mothers and 11 +/- 4 years for the children. After adapter ligation was performed with NEBNext reagents, the libraries were sequenced on an Illumina HiSeq 2000 with 100+100 nt paired-end reads. To prevent cross-contamination, the mother and child libraries were prepared one month apart and sequenced in separate runs. For each donor, somewhere between 500,000 and 2,000,000 distinct TCR beta clonotypes were identified. Naive TCR beta clonotypes were estimated from low-frequency clonotypes matched to each donor's FACS-determined naive share, without sorting.

The sample taken for sequencing was blood. The chain employs TRBV10-3 and TRBJ2-2; the central 9 bases match TRBD1. This clonotype originated in a boy under 18 in good health. For the CDR3, the sequence is CAISPGQGTVTGELFF. The bases are TGTGCCATCAGTCCGGGACAGGGTACGGTCACCGGGGAGCTGTTTTTT.